The 13 T cell receptor beta chains given below trace back to one sample, sequenced in a study of CD8+ T cells in alopecia areata (dated by TCRdb to 2016 to 2019). To prepare the library, the immunoSEQ multiplex PCR assay was applied. RNA was extracted from all samples and reverse transcribed into cDNA as template for TCR sequencing. What TCRdb holds here is the immuneACCESS table cut down to in-frame rearrangements. Part of the clones is not present; checked against another copy, under half of the missing clones reflect an unresolved V gene, and the others are unexplained. The table for this sample lists about 120,000 clones, none of them counted only once. 15% to 20% of the sample lies in the top ten. The specimen was lesional skin. The receptors come from a C3H/HeJ mouse with alopecia areata. The MHC haplotype for this mouse line is H2-k.

Note on this clone: Any gene name here is a mouse gene name. The CDR3 end is not reached by the read, which stops 4 residues before it; the germline J gene fills it in. The chain couples TRBV19 to TRBJ1-1; D is possibly TRBD1 (6 bases). V lost 3 bases, J lost 1 base, and 13 bases lay in between. This CDR3 is built from 15 residues. Germline CDR1 is FNHDT and CDR2 is SITEND (reference sequence). CDR3 DNA, as far as it was read: TGTGCCAGCAGTAACACCGGGACAATAAACACA. Protein: CASSNTGTINT. The whole CDR3 protein reads CASSNTGTINTEVFF.

In regard to this clone: Germline and genes: mouse. The read comes to an end 4 residues before the CDR3 does, leaving the germline J gene to fill in the end. The chain combines TRBV1 with TRBJ2-5, with 7 nucleotides matching TRBD1. This CDR3 has 15 residues. V lost 3 bases, J lost 2 bases, and 5 bases stayed unmatched. CDR1 NSQYPW and CDR2 LRSPGD come from the germline V gene (reference sequence). CDR3 DNA (partial): TGCACCTGCAGTGCCCTCGGGACAGCCCAAGAC. This sequence encodes CTCSALGTAQD. The whole CDR3 protein is CTCSALGTAQDTQYF.

This clone came up many times. Gene labels here are mouse ones. The read ends 4 residues before the CDR3 terminus; that terminus is restored from the germline J gene. The genes are TRBV13-3 and TRBJ2-7; TRBD2 aligns across 13 bases. The CDR3 contains 15 residues. Germline V gene sequence: CDR1 NNHDY, CDR2 SYVADS. The J segment lost 3 bases and the V segment lost 4 bases, leaving 4 bases of the junction unmatched. CDR3 loop: CASSPGTGGDYEQYF. CDR3 bases read: TGTGCCAGCAGTCCCGGGACTGGGGGGGACTAT.

This clone was counted only a few times. At residue 11, the TCRdb protein departs from the DNA translation, so the protein shown here was derived from the DNA itself. Gene names are mouse gene names. The read ends 3 residues before the CDR3 terminus; that terminus is restored from the germline J gene. V usage is TRBV13-1 and J usage is TRBJ1-3, with unresolved D. This CDR3 is 14 amino acids long. The germline V gene has CDR1 NSHNY and CDR2 SYGAGN. Trimming pared 1 base from V and 2 bases from J, leaving 7 bases between. CDR3 loop: CASSDPRTGNTLYF. Partial CDR3 DNA: TGTGCCAGCAGTGATCCCAGGACTGGAAATACG.

This clone was seen a handful of times. Gene names follow the mouse nomenclature. The read terminates 4 residues ahead of where the CDR3 ends, so the germline J gene completes it. This chain connects TRBV13-3 to TRBJ2-1; 8 bases are shared with TRBD2. Germline V lookup: CDR1 NNHDY, CDR2 SYVADS. The trim removed 1 base at V and 3 bases at J, leaving 12 bases unmatched. CDR3 length equals 18 residues. Partial CDR3 DNA: TGTGCCAGCAGTGATCCTCGACTGGGGAGAGGGGGCTATGCT. Translation gives CASSDPRLGRGGYA. The full CDR3 reads CASSDPRLGRGGYAEQFF.

As to this clone: Genes here carry mouse names. The observed sequence ends 4 residues before the CDR3 terminus, with the missing tail filled in from the germline J gene. V usage is TRBV13-1 and J usage is TRBJ2-1; TRBD1 matches at 8 bases. There are 14 residues in the CDR3. CDR1 is NSHNY, CDR2 SYGAGN, per germline. The CDR3 DNA, read in part, is TGTGCCAGCAGTGCAGGGGGCGCGAGGGCT. Translation: CASSAGGARA. The full CDR3 is CASSAGGARAEQFF.

A few counts support this clone. These gene names are mouse names. The read gets to within 4 residues of the CDR3 end, and the germline J gene fills in the rest. The chain combines TRBV13-1 with TRBJ1-2; 8 nucleotides line up with TRBD1. CDR1 and CDR2 from the germline V gene are NSHNY and SYGAGN. The length of the CDR3 is 14 residues. The CDR3 sequence is CASSDPRGQSDYTF. Incomplete CDR3 DNA: TGTGCCAGCAGTGATCCCAGGGGGCAGTCC.

This clone appeared a few times. Mouse gene names and germline throughout. Read data end 4 residues before the CDR3 end; the end is taken from the germline J gene. The genes are TRBV19 and TRBJ2-1; 10 bases fit TRBD2. CDR1 and CDR2 from the germline V gene are FNHDT and SITEND (reference sequence). Trimming took 5 bases from V and 3 from J; bases not matched to a gene: 8. This CDR3 spans 16 amino acids. CDR3 sequence reads: CASSITGGDIYAEQFF. CDR3 DNA, as far as it was read: TGTGCCAGCAGCATCACTGGGGGGGATATCTATGCT.

Of note for this clone: Gene and germline names: mouse. The read gets to within 4 residues of the CDR3 end, and the germline J gene fills in the rest. The J gene is TRBJ2-2, the V gene TRBV1, with 8 bases lining up with TRBD2. The CDR3 covers 16 residues. Trimming removed 3 bases from V and 4 bases from J; junction bases left unmatched: 7. Germline V CDR1 and CDR2: NSQYPW, LRSPGD (reference sequence). The chain's CDR3 is CTCSALLGGPTGQLYF. CDR3 DNA, as far as it was read: TGCACCTGCAGTGCCCTCCTGGGGGGTCCCACCGGG.

This clone was observed a handful of times. All gene names here are mouse names. The sequenced fragment ends 4 residues before the CDR3 boundary, so the rest is inferred from the germline J gene. This chain uses TRBV12-1 with TRBJ1-2; D is unclear. Trimming removed 4 bases at V and 1 base at J, with 9 bases between. Germline lookup yields CDR1 SGHSN and CDR2 HYEKVE. The CDR3 length is 13 residues. The part of the CDR3 DNA that was read is TGTGCCAGCTCGCCAACAGAAAACTCC. This translates into CASSPTENS. The entire CDR3 is CASSPTENSDYTF.

Details on this clone: Here the gene names and germline are mouse. The read ends 4 residues early relative to the CDR3; the germline J gene fills the gap. The chain joins TRBV13-2 to TRBJ2-7, with a possible D match to TRBD1 (6 bases). V lost 5 bases to trimming and J lost 0 bases, with 9 bases between them. This CDR3 contains 13 residues. From germline, CDR1 is NNHNN and CDR2 SYGAGS (reference sequence). CDR3 sequence: CASGKGDSYEQYF. The CDR3 bases that were read are TGTGCCAGCGGGAAGGGGGACTCCTAT.

On this clone itself: Each gene name is a mouse one. Read coverage stops 4 residues before the CDR3 terminus; the germline J gene supplies the remainder. The V and J genes are TRBV1 and TRBJ2-3; TRBD1 matches 8 bases. After removal of 4 bases from V and 0 bases from J, the junction contained 3 bases not matched to a gene. This CDR3 contains 15 residues. Germline V lookup: CDR1 NSQYPW, CDR2 LRSPGD (reference sequence). The CDR3 protein is CTCSDRGSSAETLYF. The CDR3 DNA, read in part, is TGCACCTGCAGTGACAGGGGGAGTAGTGCAGAA.

This clone was seen more than once but under ten times. The gene names here belong to mouse. The CDR3 end is not reached by the read, which stops 4 residues before it; the germline J gene fills it in. The rearrangement joins TRBV19 to TRBJ2-3; 12 bases line up with TRBD2. The CDR3 is 16 residues long. Germline V gene data show CDR1 as FNHDT and CDR2 as SITEND (reference sequence). The V and J ends lost 3 bases and 0 bases, in that order; junction bases with no gene match: 2. The CDR3 bases that were read are TGTGCCAGCAGTAGGGACTGGGGGGCGAGTGCAGAA. Its translation: CASSRDWGASAE. The entire CDR3 is CASSRDWGASAETLYF.